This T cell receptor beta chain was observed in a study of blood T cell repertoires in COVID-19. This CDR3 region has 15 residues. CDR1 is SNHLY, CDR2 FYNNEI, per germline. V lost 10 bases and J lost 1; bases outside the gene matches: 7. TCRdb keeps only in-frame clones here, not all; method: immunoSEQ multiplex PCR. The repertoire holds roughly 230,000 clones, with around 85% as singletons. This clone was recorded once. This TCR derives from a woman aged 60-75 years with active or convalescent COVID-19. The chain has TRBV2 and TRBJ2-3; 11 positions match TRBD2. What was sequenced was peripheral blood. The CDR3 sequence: CATLAGGMGTDTQYF. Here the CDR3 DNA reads TGTGCCACCCTAGCGGGAGGTATGGGCACAGATACGCAGTATTTT.